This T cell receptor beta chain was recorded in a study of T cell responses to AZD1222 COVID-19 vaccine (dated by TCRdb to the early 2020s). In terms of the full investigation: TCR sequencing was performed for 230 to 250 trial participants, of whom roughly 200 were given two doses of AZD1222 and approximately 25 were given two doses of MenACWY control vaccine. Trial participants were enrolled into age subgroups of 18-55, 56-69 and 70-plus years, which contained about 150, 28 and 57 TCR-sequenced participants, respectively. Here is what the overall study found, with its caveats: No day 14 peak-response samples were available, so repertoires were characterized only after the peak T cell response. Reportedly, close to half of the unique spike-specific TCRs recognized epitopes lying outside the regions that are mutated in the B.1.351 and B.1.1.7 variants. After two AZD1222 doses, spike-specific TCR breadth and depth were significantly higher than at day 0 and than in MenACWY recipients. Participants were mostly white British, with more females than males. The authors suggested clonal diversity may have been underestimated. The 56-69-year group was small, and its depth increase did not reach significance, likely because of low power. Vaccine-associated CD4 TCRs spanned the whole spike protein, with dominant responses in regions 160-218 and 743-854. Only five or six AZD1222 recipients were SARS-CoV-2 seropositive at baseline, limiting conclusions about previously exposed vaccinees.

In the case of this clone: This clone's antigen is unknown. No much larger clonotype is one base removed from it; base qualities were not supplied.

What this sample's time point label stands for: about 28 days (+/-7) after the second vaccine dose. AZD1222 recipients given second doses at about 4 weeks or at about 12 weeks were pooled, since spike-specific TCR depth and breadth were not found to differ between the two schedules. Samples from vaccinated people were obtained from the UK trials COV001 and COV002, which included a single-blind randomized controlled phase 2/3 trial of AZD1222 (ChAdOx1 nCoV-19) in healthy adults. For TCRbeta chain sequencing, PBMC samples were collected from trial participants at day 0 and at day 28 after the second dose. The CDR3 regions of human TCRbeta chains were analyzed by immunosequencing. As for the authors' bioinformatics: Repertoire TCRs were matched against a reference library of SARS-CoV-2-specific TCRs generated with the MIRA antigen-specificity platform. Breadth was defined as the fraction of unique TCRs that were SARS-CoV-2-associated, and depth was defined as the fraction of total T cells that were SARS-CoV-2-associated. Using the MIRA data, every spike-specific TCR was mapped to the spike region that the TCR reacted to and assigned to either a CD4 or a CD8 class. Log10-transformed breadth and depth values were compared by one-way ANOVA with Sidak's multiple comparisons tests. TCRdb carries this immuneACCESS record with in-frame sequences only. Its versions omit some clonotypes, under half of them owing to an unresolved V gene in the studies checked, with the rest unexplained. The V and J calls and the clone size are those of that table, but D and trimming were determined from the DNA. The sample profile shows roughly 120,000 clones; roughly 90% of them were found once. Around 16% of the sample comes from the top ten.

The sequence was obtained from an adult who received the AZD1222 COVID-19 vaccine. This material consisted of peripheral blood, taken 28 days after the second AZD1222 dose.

CDR3 reads: CASSARGNYGYTF. The nucleotide sequence reads as follows: TGTGCCAGCAGTGCCAGGGGCAACTATGGCTACACCTTC. The chain employs TRBV12-3 or TRBV12-4 and TRBJ1-2, and perhaps TRBD1 as D gene, on 6 matching bases. The CDR3 numbers 13 residues from cysteine through phenylalanine. CDR3 DNA only is kept here, 39 bases in frame from base 1. The germline ends are 9 bases apart after V is trimmed by 5 bases and J by 2 bases.